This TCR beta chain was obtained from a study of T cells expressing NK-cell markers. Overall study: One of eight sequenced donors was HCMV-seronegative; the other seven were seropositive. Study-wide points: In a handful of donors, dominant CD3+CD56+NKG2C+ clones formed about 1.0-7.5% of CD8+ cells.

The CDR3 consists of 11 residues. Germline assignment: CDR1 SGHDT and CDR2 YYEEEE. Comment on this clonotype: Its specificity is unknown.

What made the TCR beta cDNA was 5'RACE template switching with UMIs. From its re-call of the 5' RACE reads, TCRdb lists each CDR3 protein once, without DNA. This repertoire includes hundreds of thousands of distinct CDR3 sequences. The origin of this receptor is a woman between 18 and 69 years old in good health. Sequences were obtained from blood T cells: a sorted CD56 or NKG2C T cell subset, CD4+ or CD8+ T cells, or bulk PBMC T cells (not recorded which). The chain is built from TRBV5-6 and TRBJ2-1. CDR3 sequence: CASSSFNEQFF.